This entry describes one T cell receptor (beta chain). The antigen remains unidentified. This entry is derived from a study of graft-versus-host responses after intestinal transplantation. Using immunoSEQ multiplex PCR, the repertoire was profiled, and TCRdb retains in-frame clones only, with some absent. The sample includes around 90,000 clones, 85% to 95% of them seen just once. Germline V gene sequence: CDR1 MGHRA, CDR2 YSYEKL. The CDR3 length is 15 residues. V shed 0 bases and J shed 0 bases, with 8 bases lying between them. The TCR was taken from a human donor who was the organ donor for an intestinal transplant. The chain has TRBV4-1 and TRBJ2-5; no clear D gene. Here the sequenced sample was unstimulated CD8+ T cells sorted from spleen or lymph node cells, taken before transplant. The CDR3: CASSQDPGYQETQYF. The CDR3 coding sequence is TGCGCCAGCAGCCAAGATCCCGGGTACCAAGAGACCCAGTACTTC.